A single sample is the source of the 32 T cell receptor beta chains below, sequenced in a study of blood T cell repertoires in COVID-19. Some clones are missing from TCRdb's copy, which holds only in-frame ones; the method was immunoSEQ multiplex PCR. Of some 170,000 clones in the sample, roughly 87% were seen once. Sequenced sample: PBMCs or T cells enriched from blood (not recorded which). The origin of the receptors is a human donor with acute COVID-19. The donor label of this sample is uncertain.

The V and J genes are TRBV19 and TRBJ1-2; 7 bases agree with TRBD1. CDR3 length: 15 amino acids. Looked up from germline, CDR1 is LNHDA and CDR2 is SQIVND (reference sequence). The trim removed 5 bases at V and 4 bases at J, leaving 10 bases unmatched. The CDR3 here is CASSEQGPRVYGYTF. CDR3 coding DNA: TGTGCCAGTAGTGAACAGGGGCCGCGGGTCTATGGCTACACCTTC.

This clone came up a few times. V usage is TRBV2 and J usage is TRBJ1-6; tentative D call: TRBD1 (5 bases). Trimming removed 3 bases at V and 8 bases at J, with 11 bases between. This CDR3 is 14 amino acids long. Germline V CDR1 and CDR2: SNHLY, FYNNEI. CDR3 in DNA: TGTGCCAGCAGTGAGCAGGGTGGGCATTCACCCCTCCACTTT. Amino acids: CASSEQGGHSPLHF.

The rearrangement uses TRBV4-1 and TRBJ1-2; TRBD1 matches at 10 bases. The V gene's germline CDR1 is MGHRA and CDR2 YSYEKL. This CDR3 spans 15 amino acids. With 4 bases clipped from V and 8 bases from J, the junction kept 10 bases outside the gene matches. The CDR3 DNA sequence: TGCGCCAGCAGCCGAGAAAGACAGGGGGCGCTCGGCTACACCTTC. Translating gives CASSRERQGALGYTF.

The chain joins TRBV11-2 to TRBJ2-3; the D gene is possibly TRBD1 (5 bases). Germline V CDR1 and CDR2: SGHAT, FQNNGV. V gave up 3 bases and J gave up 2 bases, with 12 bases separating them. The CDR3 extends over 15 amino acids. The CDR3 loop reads CASSFPRGHTDTQYF. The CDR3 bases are TGTGCCAGCAGCTTCCCTAGGGGTCACACAGATACGCAGTATTTT.

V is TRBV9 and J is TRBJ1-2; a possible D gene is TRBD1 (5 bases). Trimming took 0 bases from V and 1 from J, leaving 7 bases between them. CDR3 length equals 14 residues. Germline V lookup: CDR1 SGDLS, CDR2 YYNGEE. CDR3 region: CASSVVDSNYGYTF. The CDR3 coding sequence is TGTGCCAGCAGCGTAGTCGACAGTAACTATGGCTACACCTTC. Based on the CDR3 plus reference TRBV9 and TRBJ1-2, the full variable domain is DSGVTQTPKHLITATGQRVTLRCSPRSGDLSVYWYQQSLDQGLQFLIQYYNGEERAKGNILERFSAQQFPDLHSELNLSSLELGDSALYFCASSVVDSNYGYTFGSGTRLTVV.

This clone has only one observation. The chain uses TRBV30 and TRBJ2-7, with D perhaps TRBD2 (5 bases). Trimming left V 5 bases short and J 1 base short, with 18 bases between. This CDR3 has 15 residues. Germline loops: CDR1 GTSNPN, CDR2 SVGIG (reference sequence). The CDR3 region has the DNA TGTGCCTGGGCCTCAGGAGGCTTACGGTCCTACGAGCAGTACTTC. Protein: CAWASGGLRSYEQYF.

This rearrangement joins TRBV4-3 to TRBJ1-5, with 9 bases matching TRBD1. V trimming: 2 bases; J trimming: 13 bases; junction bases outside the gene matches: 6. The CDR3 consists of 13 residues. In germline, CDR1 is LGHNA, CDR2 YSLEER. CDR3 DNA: TGCGCCAGCAGCCAATTTAGGGGGACAGGGCAGCATTTT. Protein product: CASSQFRGTGQHF.

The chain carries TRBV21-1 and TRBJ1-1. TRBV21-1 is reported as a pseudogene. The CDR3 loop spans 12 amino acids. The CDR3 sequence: CASLFPNTEAFF. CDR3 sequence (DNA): TGTGCCAGCCTCTTTCCGAACACTGAAGCTTTCTTT.

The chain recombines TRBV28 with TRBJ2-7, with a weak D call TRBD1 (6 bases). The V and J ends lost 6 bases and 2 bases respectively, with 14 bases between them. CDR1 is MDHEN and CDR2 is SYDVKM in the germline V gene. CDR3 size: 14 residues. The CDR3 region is CASRTRGSAYEQYF. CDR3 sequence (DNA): TGTGCCAGCAGGACAAGGGGGTCGGCCTACGAGCAGTACTTC.

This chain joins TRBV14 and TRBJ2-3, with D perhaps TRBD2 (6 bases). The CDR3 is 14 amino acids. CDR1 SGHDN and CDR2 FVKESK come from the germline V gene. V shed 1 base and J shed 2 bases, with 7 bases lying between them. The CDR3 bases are TGTGCCAGCAGCCAAGGCGGGAACACAGATACGCAGTATTTT. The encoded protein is CASSQGGNTDTQYF.

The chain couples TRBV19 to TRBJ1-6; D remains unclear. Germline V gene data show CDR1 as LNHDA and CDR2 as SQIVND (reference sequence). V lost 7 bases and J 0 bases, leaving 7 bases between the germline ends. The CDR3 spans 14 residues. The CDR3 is CASTSSSYNSPLHF. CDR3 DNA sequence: TGTGCCAGTACTTCCAGCTCCTATAATTCACCCCTCCACTTT.

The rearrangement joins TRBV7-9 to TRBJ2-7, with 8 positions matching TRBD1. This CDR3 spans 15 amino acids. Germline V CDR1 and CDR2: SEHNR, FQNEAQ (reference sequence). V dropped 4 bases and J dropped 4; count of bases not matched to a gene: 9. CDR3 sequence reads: CASSSSRDRIYEQYF. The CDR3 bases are TGTGCCAGCAGCTCTTCCCGGGACAGGATATACGAGCAGTACTTC.

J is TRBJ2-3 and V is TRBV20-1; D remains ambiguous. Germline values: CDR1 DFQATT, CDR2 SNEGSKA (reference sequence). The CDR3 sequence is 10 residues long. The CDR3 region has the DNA TGCAGCCTTTTTACAGATACGCAGTATTTT. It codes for CSLFTDTQYF.

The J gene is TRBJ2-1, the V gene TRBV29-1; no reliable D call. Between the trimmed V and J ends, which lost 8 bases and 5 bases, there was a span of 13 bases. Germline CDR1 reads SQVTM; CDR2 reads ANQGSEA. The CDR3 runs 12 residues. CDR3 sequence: CSTSHGDNEQFF. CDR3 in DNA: TGCAGCACCTCTCACGGTGACAATGAGCAGTTCTTC.

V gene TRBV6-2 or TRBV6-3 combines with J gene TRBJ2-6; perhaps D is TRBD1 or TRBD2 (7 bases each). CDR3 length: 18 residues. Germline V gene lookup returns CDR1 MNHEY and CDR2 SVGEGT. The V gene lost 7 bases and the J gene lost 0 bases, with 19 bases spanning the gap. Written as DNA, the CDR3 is TGTGCCAGCACCCCAGGGGGGGCGTTCAGCTCTGGGGCCAACGTCCTGACTTTC. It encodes CASTPGGAFSSGANVLTF.

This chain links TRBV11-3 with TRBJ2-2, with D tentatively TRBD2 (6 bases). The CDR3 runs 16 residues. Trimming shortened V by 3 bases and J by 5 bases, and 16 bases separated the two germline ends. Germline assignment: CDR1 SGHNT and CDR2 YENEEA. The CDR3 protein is CASSLVLGGLTGELFF. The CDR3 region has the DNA TGTGCCAGCAGCTTGGTTTTGGGGGGATTAACCGGGGAGCTGTTTTTT.

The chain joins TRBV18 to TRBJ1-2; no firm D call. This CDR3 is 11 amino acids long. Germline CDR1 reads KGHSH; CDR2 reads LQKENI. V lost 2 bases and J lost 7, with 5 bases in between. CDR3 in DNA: TGTGCCAGCTCACCAGAGGCTGGCTACACCTTC. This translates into CASSPEAGYTF. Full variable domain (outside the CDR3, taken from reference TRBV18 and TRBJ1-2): NAGVMQNPRHLVRRRGQEARLRCSPMKGHSHVYWYRQLPEEGLKFMVYLQKENIIDESGMPKERFSAEFPKEGPSILRIQQVVRGDSAAYFCASSPEAGYTFGSGTRLTVV.

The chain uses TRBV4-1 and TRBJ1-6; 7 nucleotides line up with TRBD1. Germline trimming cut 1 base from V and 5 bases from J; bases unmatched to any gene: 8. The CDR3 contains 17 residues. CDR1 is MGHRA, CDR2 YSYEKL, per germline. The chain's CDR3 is CASSQGTGEIDNSPLHF. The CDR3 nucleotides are TGCGCCAGCAGCCAAGGCACAGGGGAAATTGATAATTCACCCCTCCACTTT.

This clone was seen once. CDR3 in amino acids: CASSLAGGGDEAFF. CDR3 sequence (DNA): TGTGCCAGCAGCTTAGCAGGCGGGGGCGATGAAGCTTTCTTT. This chain connects TRBV7-2 to TRBJ1-1; perhaps TRBD1 as D (6 bases). The V end lost 0 bases, the J end lost 7 bases, and 12 bases lay between the germline ends. The CDR3 runs to 14 residues. Germline V CDR1 and CDR2: SGHTA, FQGNSA. The full variable domain, in which reference TRBV7-2 and TRBJ1-1 provide the parts outside the CDR3, is GAGVSQSPSNKVTEKGKDVELRCDPISGHTALYWYRQSLGQGLEFLIYFQGNSAPDKSGLPSDRFSAERTGGSVSTLTIQRTQQEDSAVYLCASSLAGGGDEAFFGQGTRLTVV.

The CDR3 is CASSPGGQGAEGYTF. CDR3 sequence (DNA): TGTGCCAGCTCCCCGGGAGGACAGGGGGCTGAAGGCTACACCTTC. This chain links TRBV18 with TRBJ1-2; 11 positions agree with TRBD1. Trimming at V came to 6 bases and at J to 8 bases, leaving 11 bases not matched to a gene. In germline, CDR1 is KGHSH, CDR2 LQKENI. The CDR3 consists of 15 residues.

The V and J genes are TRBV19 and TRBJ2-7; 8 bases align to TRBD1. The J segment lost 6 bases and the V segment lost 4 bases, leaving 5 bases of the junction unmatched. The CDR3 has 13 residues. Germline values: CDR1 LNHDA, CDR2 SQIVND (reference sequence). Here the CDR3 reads CASSRDRSGEQYF. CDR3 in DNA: TGTGCCAGTAGTAGGGACAGGTCGGGCGAGCAGTACTTC.

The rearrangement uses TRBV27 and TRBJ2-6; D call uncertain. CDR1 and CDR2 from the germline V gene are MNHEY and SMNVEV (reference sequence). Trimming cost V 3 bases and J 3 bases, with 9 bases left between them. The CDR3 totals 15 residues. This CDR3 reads CASSFWASGANVLTF. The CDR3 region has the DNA TGTGCCAGCAGTTTCTGGGCGAGTGGGGCCAACGTCCTGACTTTC.

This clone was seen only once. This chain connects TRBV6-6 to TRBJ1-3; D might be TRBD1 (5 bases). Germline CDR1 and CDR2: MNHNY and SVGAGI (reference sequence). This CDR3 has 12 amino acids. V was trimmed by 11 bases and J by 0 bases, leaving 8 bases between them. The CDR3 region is CAAQGSGNTIYF. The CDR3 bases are TGTGCCGCCCAGGGCTCTGGAAACACCATATATTTT.

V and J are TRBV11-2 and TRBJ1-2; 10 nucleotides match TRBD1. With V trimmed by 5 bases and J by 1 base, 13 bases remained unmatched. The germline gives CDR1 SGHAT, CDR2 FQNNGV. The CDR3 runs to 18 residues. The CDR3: CASSHLLGTGVSNYGYTF. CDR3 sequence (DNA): TGTGCCAGCAGCCACTTATTAGGGACAGGGGTTAGTAACTATGGCTACACCTTC.

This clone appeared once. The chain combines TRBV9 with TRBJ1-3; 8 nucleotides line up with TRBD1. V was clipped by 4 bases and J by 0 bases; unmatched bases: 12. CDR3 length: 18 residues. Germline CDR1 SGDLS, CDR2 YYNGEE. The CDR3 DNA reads TGTGCCAGCAGCCGGGACAGGTCTATTAGAAGCTCTGGAAACACCATATATTTT. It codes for CASSRDRSIRSSGNTIYF.

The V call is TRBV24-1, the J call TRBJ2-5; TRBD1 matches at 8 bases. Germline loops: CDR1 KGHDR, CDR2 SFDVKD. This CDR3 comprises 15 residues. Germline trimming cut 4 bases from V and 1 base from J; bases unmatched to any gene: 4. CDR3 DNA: TGTGCCACCAGTGAACTTACAGGGGGCCAAGAGACCCAGTACTTC. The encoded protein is CATSELTGGQETQYF.

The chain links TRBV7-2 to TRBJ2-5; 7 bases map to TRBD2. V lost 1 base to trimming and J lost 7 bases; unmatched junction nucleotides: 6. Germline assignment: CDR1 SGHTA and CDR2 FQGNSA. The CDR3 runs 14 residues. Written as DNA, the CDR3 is TGTGCCAGCAGCTTAGACGGGGGGTCATGGACCCAGTACTTC. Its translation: CASSLDGGSWTQYF.

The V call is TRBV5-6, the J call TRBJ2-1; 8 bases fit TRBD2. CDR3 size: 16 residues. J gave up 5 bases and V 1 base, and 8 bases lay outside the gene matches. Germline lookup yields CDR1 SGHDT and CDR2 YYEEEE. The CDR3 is CASSLSGGANNNEQFF. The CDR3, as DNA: TGTGCCAGCAGCTTGTCCGGGGGGGCCAATAACAATGAGCAGTTCTTC.

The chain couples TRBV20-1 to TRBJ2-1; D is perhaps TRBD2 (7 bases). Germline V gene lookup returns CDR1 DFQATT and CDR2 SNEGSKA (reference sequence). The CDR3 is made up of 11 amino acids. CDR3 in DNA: TGCAGGCCCTCGGGGGGCGATGAGCAGTTCTTC. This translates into CRPSGGDEQFF.

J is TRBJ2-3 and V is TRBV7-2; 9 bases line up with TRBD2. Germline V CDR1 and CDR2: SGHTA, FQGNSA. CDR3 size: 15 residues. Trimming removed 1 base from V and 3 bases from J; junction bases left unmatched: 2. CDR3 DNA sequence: TGTGCCAGCAGCTTAGTAGCGGGGGCTACAGATACGCAGTATTTT. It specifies CASSLVAGATDTQYF.

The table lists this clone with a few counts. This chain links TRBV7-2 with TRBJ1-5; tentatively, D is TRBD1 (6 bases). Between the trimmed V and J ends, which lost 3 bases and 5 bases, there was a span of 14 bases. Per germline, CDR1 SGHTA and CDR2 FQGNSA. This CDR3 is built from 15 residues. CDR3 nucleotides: TGTGCCAGCAGCTTGAGTTCCAGGACAGATCAGCCCCAGCATTTT. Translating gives CASSLSSRTDQPQHF.

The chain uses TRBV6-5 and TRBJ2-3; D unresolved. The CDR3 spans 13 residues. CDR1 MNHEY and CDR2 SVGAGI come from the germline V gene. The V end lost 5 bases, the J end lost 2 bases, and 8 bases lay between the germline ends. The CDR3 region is CASSPRVTDTQYF. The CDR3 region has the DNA TGTGCCAGCAGTCCCCGGGTCACAGATACGCAGTATTTT.